This T cell receptor (beta chain) was found in a study of T cell responses to AZD1222 COVID-19 vaccine. V was clipped by 3 bases and J by 4 bases; unmatched bases: 11. CDR3 length: 16 amino acids. Germline values: CDR1 SGHRS, CDR2 YFSETQ. In its sample, this clone was seen once. Profiling relied on immunoSEQ multiplex PCR, and the TCRdb table lists in-frame clones only, not all of them. The sample lists 90,000 to 120,000 clones, about nine tenths occurring once. The clonotype was recovered from an adult who received the AZD1222 COVID-19 vaccine. The sequencing used peripheral blood, collected 28 days after the second AZD1222 dose. This rearrangement joins TRBV5-1 to TRBJ2-5; 8 bases map to TRBD1. The CDR3 region has the DNA TGCGCCAGCAGCTCGGGTCTGTCCCAGGGGGCAGAGACCCAGTACTTC. It translates to CASSSGLSQGAETQYF. Variable domain in full (rest from reference TRBV5-1 and TRBJ2-5): KAGVTQTPRYLIKTRGQQVTLSCSPISGHRSVSWYQQTPGQGLQFLFEYFSETQRNKGNFPGRFSGRQFSNSRSEMNVSTLELGDSALYLCASSSGLSQGAETQYFGPGTRLLVL.